This is a list of T cell receptor beta chains from one sample in a study of blood T cells in healthy people across ages. Via MiXCR, TCRdb re-called the 5' RACE reads, giving one row per CDR3 protein. Of more than 500,000 distinct CDR3 sequences detected, about 26% appear once; the ten largest clones hold 18%. Sequencing input: blood. These receptors all come from a woman aged 70-85 years in good health. CDR3s include the opening cysteine and the closing phenylalanine or tryptophan. D genes are given only for firm matches. Size values are once, few and many counts, or a class for expanded clones, and some rows have none.

len	abundance	j_gene	d_gene	v_gene	CDR3nt	CDR3aa
13	NA	TRBJ2-7	TRBD2	TRBV6-5	TGTGCCAGCAGTGGGACTAGCTCCGCCGAGCAGTACTTC	CASSGTSSAEQYF
15	few	TRBJ1-1	TRBD1	TRBV4-3	TGCGCCAGCAGCCAGGATCCTTCAGGGGGCACTGAAGCTTTCTTT	CASSQDPSGGTEAFF
14	few	TRBJ2-7	TRBD2	TRBV5-1	TGTGCCAGCAGCGTAGCGGGCGACTCCTACGAGCAGTACTTC	CASSVAGDSYEQYF
16	few	TRBJ1-2	NA	TRBV4-3	TGCGCCAGCAGCCAAGGTGTCCAGGGAGGAAACTATGGCTACACCTTC	CASSQGVQGGNYGYTF
12	few	TRBJ2-7	NA	TRBV3-1	TGTGCCAGCAGCCAAGCCTCCTACGAGCAGTACTTC	CASSQASYEQYF
13	many	TRBJ2-4	TRBD1	TRBV18	TGTGCCAGCTCACCAGGACAGGGAAACATTCAGTACTTC	CASSPGQGNIQYF
15	NA	TRBJ2-7	TRBD2	TRBV7-2	TGTGCCAGCAGCCTTGTGGCTAGGCGGGGGTACGAGCAGTACTTC	CASSLVARRGYEQYF
16	few	TRBJ2-5	TRBD2	TRBV4-1	TGCGCCAGCAGCCCCCTGGGTTTAGCGGGCCAAGAGACCCAGTACTTC	CASSPLGLAGQETQYF
16	few	TRBJ2-5	TRBD2	TRBV7-8	TGTGCCAGCAGCCTTCGACTAGCGGTTAATCAAGAGACCCAGTACTTC	CASSLRLAVNQETQYF
14	NA	TRBJ2-1	NA	TRBV3-1	TGTGCCAGCAGCCAAGTCCTTCCGTACAATGAGCAGTTCTTC	CASSQVLPYNEQFF
14	NA	TRBJ1-4	TRBD1	TRBV4-2	TGTGCCAGCAGTGTGCAGGGGGCGCAGGAAAAACTGTTTTTT	CASSVQGAQEKLFF
15	few	TRBJ2-7	TRBD2	TRBV4-1	TGCGCCAGCAGCCCGGGACTAGCGAAAATCTACGAGCAGTACTTC	CASSPGLAKIYEQYF
13	few	TRBJ2-7	NA	TRBV12-3/TRBV12-4	TGTGCCAGCAGTACGAGACACCTCTCCGAGCAGTACTTC	CASSTRHLSEQYF
15	NA	TRBJ2-2	NA	TRBV7-8	TGTGCCAGCAGCGGAGGGAGGGGGCGGTCCGGGGAGCTGTTTTTT	CASSGGRGRSGELFF
14	many	TRBJ1-1	NA	TRBV5-1	TGTGCCAGCAGCTTAGACAGCATGAACACTGAAGCTTTCTTT	CASSLDSMNTEAFF
14	few	TRBJ2-1	NA	TRBV9	TGTGCCAGTTCAATTGGGGGCCTTGCCAATGAGCAGTTCTTC	CASSIGGLANEQFF
15	NA	TRBJ1-3	NA	TRBV6-6	TGTGCCAGCAGTTCACCAAGGGGCTTTGGCAACACCATATATTTT	CASSSPRGFGNTIYF
13	few	TRBJ1-5	TRBD1	TRBV3-1	TGTGCCAGCAGCCCTCTGGGACAGAAGCCCCAGCATTTT	CASSPLGQKPQHF
16	NA	TRBJ1-1	TRBD1	TRBV6-5	TGTGCCAGCAGTTACTCGTGGAACAGGGGGAGCACTGAAGCTTTCTTT	CASSYSWNRGSTEAFF
17	NA	TRBJ2-3	TRBD2	TRBV5-1	TGCGCCAGCAGCCCAGCGCTAGCGGGAGTAGAGACAGATACGCAGTATTTT	CASSPALAGVETDTQYF
14	NA	TRBJ2-1	TRBD2	TRBV9	TGTGCCAGCAGCTCACGGGCGGGGGGTAATGAGCAGTTCTTC	CASSSRAGGNEQFF
14	NA	TRBJ1-1	NA	TRBV20-1	TGCAGTGCTAGAGATGAAGGGGACTCTGATGGAGCTTTCTTT	CSARDEGDSDGAFF
14	few	TRBJ1-2	NA	TRBV12-3/TRBV12-4	TGTGCCAGCCGGGTTTCCCCCGCTAACTATGGCTACACCTTC	CASRVSPANYGYTF
15	NA	TRBJ2-2	NA	TRBV4-3	TGCGCCAGCAGCCAAAGCGCGGGGAACACCGGGGAGCTGTTTTTT	CASSQSAGNTGELFF
14	NA	TRBJ2-7	NA	TRBV6-2/TRBV6-3	TGTGCCAGCAGTTCTAACAAGGGGACCTACGAGCAGTACTTC	CASSSNKGTYEQYF
14	few	TRBJ2-5	NA	TRBV3-1	TGTGCCAGCAGCCCGAGACCCGAGGCCGAGACCCAGTACTTC	CASSPRPEAETQYF
15	few	TRBJ2-1	NA	TRBV4-3	TGCGCCAGCAGCCAAGATCTAGGGGGGGCCAATGAGCAGTTCTTC	CASSQDLGGANEQFF
15	NA	TRBJ2-7	NA	TRBV7-2	TGTGCCAGCAGCCCGGTAGGGACCTCTCTCTACGAGCAGTACTTC	CASSPVGTSLYEQYF
14	NA	TRBJ2-3	NA	TRBV4-3	TGCGCCAGCAGCCAGACCCTCCTCTCAGATACGCAGTATTTT	CASSQTLLSDTQYF
14	NA	TRBJ2-2	NA	TRBV20-1	TGCAGTGCTAGAGATCCACAGGCGAACGGGGAGCTGTTTTTT	CSARDPQANGELFF
15	once	TRBJ2-4	TRBD1	TRBV29-1	TGCAGCGTTAAAAGGGCAGGGGGATCCAAAAACATTCAGTACTTC	CSVKRAGGSKNIQYF
16	NA	TRBJ1-1	NA	TRBV7-8	TGTGCCAGCAGCTTAGTGTCAAAGGGAGGGAATACTGAAGCTTTCTTT	CASSLVSKGGNTEAFF
13	NA	TRBJ2-7	TRBD2	TRBV20-1	TGCAGTGCTGCTAGCGGGGGGATCTACGAGCAGTACTTC	CSAASGGIYEQYF
15	NA	TRBJ2-5	TRBD1	TRBV11-2	TGTGCCAGCAGCTTAGGGGACAGGGGTTCGGAGACCCAGTACTTC	CASSLGDRGSETQYF
15	NA	TRBJ2-2	TRBD1	TRBV12-3/TRBV12-4	TGTGCCAGCAGTTGGGACAGGGTAGAAACCGGGGAGCTGTTTTTT	CASSWDRVETGELFF
15	NA	TRBJ2-7	TRBD1	TRBV5-8	TGTGCCAGCAGCTTGGTTGGGACAGGACCCTACGAGCAGTACTTC	CASSLVGTGPYEQYF
14	many	TRBJ1-1	TRBD1	TRBV6-5	TGTGCCAGCACGCTGGGACAGGGATACACTGAAGCTTTCTTT	CASTLGQGYTEAFF
18	few	TRBJ2-2	NA	TRBV21-1	TGTGCCAGCAGCAAGGACAGGGGTCCTCACCCGAACACCGGGGAGCTGTTTTTT	CASSKDRGPHPNTGELFF
14	NA	TRBJ1-2	TRBD1	TRBV12-3/TRBV12-4	TGTGCCAGCAGCCGGGATGGACAGGGCTATGGCTACACCTTC	CASSRDGQGYGYTF
16	NA	TRBJ2-1	TRBD2	TRBV7-2	TGTGCCAGCAGCCCTAGGGTCAGCGGGGGCAAGTATGAGCAGTTCTTC	CASSPRVSGGKYEQFF